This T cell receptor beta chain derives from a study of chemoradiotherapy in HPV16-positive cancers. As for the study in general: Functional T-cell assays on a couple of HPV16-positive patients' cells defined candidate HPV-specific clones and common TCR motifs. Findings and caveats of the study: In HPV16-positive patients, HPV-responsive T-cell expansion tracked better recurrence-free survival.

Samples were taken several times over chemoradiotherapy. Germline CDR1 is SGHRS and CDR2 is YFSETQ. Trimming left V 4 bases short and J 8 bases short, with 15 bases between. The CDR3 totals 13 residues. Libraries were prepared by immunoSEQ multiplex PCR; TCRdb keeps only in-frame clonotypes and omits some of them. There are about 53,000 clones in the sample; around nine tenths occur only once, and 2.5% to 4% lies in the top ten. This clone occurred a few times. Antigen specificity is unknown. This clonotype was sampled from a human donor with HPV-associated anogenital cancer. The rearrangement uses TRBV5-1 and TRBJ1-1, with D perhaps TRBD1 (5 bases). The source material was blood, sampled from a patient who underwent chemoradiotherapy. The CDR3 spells CASSLKGSGEAFF. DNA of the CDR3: TGCGCCAGCAGCCTCAAGGGGTCTGGAGAAGCTTTCTTT.